One TCR beta chain is described in this entry. Patients from Seattle were sampled longitudinally, starting during active infection. V gave up 8 bases and J gave up 6 bases; unmatched junction bases: 9. The CDR3 has 13 residues. CDR1 is MNHEY and CDR2 is SVGAGI in the germline V gene. Sequencing was performed with immunoSEQ multiplex PCR; in TCRdb, only in-frame clones are kept and a portion is missing. The repertoire holds approximately 200,000 clones, with around 90% as singletons. The entry originates in a study of blood T cell repertoires in COVID-19. The specimen sequenced was peripheral blood. The sequence came from a young man with COVID-19, enrolled during active disease. J is TRBJ1-2 and V is TRBV6-5; 7 bases match TRBD1. The CDR3 region is CASRRGPGNGYTF. CDR3 DNA sequence: TGTGCCAGCCGAAGGGGGCCGGGGAATGGCTACACCTTC.